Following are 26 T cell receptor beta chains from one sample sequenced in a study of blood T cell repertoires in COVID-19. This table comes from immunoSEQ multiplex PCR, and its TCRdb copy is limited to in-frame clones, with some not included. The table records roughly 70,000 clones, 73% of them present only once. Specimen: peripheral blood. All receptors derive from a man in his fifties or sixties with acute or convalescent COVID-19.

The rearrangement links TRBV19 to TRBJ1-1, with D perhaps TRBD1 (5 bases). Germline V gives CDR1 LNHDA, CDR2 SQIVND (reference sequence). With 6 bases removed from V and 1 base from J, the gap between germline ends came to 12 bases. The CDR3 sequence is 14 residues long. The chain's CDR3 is CASRRMGGNTEAFF. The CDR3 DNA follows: TGTGCCAGTAGGAGGATGGGGGGGAACACTGAAGCTTTCTTT.

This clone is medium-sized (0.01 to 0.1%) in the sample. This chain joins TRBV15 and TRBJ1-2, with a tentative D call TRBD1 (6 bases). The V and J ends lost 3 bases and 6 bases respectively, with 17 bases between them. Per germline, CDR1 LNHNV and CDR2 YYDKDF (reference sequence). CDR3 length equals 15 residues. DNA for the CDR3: TGTGCCACCAGCAGCCCCGGACAGAGGATGGATGGCTACACCTTC. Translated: CATSSPGQRMDGYTF.

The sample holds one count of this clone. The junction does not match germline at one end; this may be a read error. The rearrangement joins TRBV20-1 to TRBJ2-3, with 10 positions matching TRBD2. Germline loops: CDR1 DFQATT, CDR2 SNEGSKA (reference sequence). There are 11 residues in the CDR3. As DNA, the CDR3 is TGCAGTGCTAATGAGATAGCGGGGGGCCATTTT. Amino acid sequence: CSANEIAGGHF.

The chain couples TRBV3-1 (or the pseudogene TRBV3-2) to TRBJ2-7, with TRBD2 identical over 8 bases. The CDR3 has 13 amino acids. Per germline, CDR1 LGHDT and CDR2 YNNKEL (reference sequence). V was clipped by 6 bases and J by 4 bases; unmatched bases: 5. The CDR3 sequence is CASSPAGGYEQYF. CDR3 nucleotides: TGTGCCAGCAGTCCGGCGGGAGGATACGAGCAGTACTTC.

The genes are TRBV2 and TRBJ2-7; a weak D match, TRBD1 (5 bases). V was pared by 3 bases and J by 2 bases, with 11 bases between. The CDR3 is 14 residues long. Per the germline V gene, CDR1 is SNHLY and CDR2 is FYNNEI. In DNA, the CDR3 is TGTGCCAGCAGTGATGGGGTAGGGGCCTACGAGCAGTACTTC. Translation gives CASSDGVGAYEQYF.

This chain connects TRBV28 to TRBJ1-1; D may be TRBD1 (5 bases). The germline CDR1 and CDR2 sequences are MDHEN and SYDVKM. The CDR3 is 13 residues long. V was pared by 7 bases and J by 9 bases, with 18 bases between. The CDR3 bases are TGTGCCAGCACCTCGCCGGGGGAAGGGAAAGCTTTCTTT. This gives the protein CASTSPGEGKAFF.

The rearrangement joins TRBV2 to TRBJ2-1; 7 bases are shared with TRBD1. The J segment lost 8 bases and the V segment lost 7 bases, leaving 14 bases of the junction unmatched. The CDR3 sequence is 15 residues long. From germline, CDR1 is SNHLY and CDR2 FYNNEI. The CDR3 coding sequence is TGTGCCAGCACCCGTATACAGACAGGGTTGGATGAGCAGTTCTTC. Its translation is CASTRIQTGLDEQFF.

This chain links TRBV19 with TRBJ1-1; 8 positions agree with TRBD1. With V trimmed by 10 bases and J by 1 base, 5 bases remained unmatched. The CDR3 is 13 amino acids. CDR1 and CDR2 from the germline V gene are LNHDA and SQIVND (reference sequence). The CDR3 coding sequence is TGTGCCACCAAAGACAGGGGGAACACTGAAGCTTTCTTT. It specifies CATKDRGNTEAFF.

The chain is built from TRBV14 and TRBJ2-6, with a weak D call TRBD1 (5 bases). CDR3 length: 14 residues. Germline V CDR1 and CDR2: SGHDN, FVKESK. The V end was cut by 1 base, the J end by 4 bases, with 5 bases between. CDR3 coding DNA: TGTGCCAGCAGCCAAGGGGGCGGGGCCAACGTCCTGACTTTC. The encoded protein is CASSQGGGANVLTF.

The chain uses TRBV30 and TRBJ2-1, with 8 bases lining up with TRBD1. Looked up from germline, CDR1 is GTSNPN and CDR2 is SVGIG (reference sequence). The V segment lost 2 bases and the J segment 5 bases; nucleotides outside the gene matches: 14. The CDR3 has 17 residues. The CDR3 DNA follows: TGTGCCTGGAGTCCACTCGGATTAGGACAGGGCCACAATGAGCAGTTCTTC. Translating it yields CAWSPLGLGQGHNEQFF.

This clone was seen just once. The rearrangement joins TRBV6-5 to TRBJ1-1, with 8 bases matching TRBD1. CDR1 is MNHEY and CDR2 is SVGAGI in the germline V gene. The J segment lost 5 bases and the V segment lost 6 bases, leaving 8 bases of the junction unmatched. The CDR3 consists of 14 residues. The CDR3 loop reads CASRTGTGGTEAFF. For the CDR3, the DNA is TGTGCCAGCAGAACCGGGACAGGAGGAACTGAAGCTTTCTTT.

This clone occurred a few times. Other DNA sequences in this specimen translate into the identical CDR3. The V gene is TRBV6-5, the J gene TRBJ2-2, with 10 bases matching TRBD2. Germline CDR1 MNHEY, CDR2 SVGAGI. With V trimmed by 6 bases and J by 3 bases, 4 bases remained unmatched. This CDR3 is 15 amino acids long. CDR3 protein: CASRPGTSDTGELFF. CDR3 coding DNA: TGTGCCAGCAGACCCGGGACTAGCGACACCGGGGAGCTGTTTTTT.

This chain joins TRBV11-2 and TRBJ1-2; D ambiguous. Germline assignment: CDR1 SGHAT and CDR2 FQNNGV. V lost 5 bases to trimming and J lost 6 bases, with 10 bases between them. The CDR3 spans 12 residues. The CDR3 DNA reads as TGTGCCAGCAGCGCGCGACGGGATGGCTACACCTTC. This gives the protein CASSARRDGYTF. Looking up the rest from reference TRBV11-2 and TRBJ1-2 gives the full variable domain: EAGVAQSPRYKIIEKRQSVAFWCNPISGHATLYWYQQILGQGPKLLIQFQNNGVVDDSQLPKDRFSAERLKGVDSTLKIQPAKLEDSAVYLCASSARRDGYTFGSGTRLTVV.

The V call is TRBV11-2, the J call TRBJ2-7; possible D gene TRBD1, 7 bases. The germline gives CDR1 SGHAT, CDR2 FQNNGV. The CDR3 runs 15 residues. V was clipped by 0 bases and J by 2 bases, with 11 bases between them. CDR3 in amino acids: CASSLDAGQTYEQYV. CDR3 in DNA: TGTGCCAGCAGCTTAGATGCGGGACAGACCTACGAGCAGTACGTC.

The CDR3 DNA reads as TGTGCCAGCTCAACATTATCAGGGGGTCTCTCTGGAAACACCATATATTTT. As protein: CASSTLSGGLSGNTIYF. The chain employs TRBV18 and TRBJ1-3, with 7 bases lining up with TRBD1. This CDR3 contains 17 residues. With V trimmed by 5 bases and J by 0 bases, 10 bases remained unmatched. Germline V gene data show CDR1 as KGHSH and CDR2 as LQKENI.

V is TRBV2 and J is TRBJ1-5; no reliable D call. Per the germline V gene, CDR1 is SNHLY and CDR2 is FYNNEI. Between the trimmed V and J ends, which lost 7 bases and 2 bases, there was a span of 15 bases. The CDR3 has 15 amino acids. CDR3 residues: CASKLSGLGNQPQHF. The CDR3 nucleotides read TGTGCCAGCAAATTATCGGGGTTGGGCAATCAGCCCCAGCATTTT.

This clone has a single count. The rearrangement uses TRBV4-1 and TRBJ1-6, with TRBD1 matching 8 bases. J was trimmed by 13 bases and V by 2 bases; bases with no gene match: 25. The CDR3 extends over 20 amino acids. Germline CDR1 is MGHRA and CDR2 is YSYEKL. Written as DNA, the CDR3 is TGCGCCAGCAGCCAAAAACCCCTAACAACTCAGGGGGCTCCAAATGGGCCCCTCCACTTT. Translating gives CASSQKPLTTQGAPNGPLHF.

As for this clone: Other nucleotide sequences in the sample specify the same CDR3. CDR3 nucleotides: TGTGCCTGGAGTGTACGAGGGAATGGCTACACCTTC. Its translation is CAWSVRGNGYTF. The chain uses TRBV30 and TRBJ1-2; D is undetermined. Per the germline V gene, CDR1 is GTSNPN and CDR2 is SVGIG (reference sequence). The CDR3 loop spans 12 amino acids. V shed 0 bases and J shed 6 bases, with 8 bases lying between them.

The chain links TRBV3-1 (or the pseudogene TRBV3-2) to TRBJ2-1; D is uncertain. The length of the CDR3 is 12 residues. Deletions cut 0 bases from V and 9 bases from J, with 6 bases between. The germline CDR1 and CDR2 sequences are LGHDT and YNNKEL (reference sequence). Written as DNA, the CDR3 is TGTGCCAGCAGCCAAGATATCGGTGAGCAGTTCTTC. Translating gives CASSQDIGEQFF.

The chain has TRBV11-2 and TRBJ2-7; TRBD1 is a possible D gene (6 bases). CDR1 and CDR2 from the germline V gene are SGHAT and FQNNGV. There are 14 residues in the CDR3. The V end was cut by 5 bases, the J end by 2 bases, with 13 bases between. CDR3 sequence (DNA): TGTGCCAGCAGCACATCGACAGGAACCTACGAGCAGTACGTC. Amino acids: CASSTSTGTYEQYV.

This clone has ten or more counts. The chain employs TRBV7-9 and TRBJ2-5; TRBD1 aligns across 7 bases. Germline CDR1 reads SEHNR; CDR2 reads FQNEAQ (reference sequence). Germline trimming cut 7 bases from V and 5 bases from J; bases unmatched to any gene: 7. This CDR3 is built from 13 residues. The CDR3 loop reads CASKGTARETQYF. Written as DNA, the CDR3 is TGTGCCAGCAAAGGGACAGCACGGGAGACCCAGTACTTC.

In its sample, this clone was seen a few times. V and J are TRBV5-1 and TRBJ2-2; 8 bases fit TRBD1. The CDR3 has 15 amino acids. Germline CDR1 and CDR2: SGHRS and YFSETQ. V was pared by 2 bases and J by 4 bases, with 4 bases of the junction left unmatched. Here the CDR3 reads CASSFGQGGTGELFF. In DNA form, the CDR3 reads TGCGCCAGCAGCTTTGGACAGGGCGGCACCGGGGAGCTGTTTTTT.

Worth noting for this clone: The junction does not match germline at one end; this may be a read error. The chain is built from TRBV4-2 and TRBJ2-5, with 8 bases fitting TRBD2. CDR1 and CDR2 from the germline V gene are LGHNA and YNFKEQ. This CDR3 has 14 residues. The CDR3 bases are TGTGCCAGCAGCCAAGACGGAACGGGAGGGTTCTCGGACTTC. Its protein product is CASSQDGTGGFSDF.

The CDR3 protein is CASREVGDLNTEAFF. CDR3 coding DNA: TGCGCCAGCAGGGAGGTAGGGGACTTGAACACTGAAGCTTTCTTT. The chain links TRBV5-1 to TRBJ1-1; D is perhaps TRBD1 (5 bases). The CDR3 covers 15 residues. Germline-derived CDR1 and CDR2 are SGHRS and YFSETQ. V was cut by 5 bases and J by 0 bases, with 14 bases left in between.

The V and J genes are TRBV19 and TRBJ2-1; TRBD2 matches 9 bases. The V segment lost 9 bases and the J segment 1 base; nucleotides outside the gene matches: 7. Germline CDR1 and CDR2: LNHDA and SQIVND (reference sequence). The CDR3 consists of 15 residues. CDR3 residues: CASMVAGASYNEQFF. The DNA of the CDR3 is TGTGCCAGCATGGTAGCGGGGGCATCCTACAATGAGCAGTTCTTC. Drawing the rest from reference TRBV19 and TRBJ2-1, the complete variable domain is DGGITQSPKYLFRKEGQNVTLSCEQNLNHDAMYWYRQDPGQGLRLIYYSQIVNDFQKGDIAEGYSVSREKKESFPLTVTSAQKNPTAFYLCASMVAGASYNEQFFGPGTRLTVL.

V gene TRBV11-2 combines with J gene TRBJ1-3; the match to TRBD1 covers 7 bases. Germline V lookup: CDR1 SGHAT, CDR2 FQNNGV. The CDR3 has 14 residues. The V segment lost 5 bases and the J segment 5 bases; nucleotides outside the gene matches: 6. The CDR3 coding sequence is TGTGCCAGCAGCGCCGGGACAGCTAGAAACACCATATATTTT. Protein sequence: CASSAGTARNTIYF.